This TCR beta chain is from a study of blood T cell repertoires in COVID-19. In the study overall: Collection of acute and convalescent COVID-19 samples took place in the United States, Italy and Spain.

This CDR3 region has 13 residues. Between the trimmed V and J ends, which lost 7 bases and 5 bases, there was a span of 14 bases. Germline CDR1 and CDR2: SGHAT and FQNNGV. The table came from immunoSEQ multiplex PCR; TCRdb's copy has only in-frame clones and leaves some out. The table has under 200,000 clones, about 86% seen once. The rearrangement uses TRBV11-2 and TRBJ1-1; possibly TRBD1 for D (5 bases). The receptor was derived from a woman of 80 years or more in a cohort sampled during active or convalescent COVID-19. Sample: peripheral blood. CDR3 coding DNA: TGTGCCAGCACCTCCTGGGGGGGGACTGAAGCTTTCTTT. This gives the protein CASTSWGGTEAFF. The full variable domain, its missing parts supplied by reference TRBV11-2 and TRBJ1-1, is EAGVAQSPRYKIIEKRQSVAFWCNPISGHATLYWYQQILGQGPKLLIQFQNNGVVDDSQLPKDRFSAERLKGVDSTLKIQPAKLEDSAVYLCASTSWGGTEAFFGQGTRLTVV.